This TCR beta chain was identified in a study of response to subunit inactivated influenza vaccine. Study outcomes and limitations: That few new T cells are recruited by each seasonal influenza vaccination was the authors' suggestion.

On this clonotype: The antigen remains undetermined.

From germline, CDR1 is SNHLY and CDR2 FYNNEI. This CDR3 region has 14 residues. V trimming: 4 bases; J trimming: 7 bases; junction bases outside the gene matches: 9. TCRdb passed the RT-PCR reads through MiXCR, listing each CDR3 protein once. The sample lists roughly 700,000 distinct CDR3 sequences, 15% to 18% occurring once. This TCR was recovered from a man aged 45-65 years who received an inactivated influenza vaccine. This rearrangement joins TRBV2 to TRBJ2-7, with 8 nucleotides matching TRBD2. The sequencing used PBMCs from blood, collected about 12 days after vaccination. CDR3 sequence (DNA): TGTGCCAGCAGTGGTTGGGGACTAGAGAATGAGCAGTACTTC. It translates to CASSGWGLENEQYF.